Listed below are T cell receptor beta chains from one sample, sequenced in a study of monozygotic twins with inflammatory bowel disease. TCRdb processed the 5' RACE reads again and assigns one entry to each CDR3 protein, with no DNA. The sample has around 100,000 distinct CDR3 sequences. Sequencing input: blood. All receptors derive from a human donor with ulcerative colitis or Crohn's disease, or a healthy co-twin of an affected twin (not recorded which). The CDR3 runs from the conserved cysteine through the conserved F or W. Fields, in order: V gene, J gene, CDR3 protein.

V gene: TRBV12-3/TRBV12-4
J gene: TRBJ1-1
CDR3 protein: CASSLWVDAFF

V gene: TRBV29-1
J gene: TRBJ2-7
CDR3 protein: CSATSGSSYEQYF

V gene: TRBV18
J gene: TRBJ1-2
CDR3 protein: CASSPTWDRTGYGYTF

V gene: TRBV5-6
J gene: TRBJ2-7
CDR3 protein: CASSLGDRNHYEQYF

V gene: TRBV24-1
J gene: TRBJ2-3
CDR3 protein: CATSDQTPAVLYF

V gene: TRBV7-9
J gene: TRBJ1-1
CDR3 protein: CASSDRRVEAFF

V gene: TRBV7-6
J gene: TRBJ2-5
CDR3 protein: CASRARGLGETQYF

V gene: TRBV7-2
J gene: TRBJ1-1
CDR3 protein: CASSLSENTEAFF

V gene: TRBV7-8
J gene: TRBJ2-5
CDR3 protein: CASSLGDRQETQYF

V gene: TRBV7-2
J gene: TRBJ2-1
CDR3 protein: CASTRWGALPRREQFF

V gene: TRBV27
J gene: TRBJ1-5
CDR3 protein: CASSIRQSNQPQHF

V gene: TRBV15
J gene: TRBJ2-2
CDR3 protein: CATSRDAGRGAGELFF

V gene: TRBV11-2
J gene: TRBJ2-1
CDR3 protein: CASSPGLAVRSSYNEQFF

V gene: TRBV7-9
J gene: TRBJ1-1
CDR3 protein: CASSENRGNTEAFF

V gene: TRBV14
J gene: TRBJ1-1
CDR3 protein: CASSQVGGSDTEAFF

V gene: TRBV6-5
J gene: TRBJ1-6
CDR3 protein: CASSRTGQRSLHF

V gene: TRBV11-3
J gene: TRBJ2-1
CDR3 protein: CASSSYLKDNEQFF

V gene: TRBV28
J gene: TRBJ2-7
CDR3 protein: CASSLGGPTPYEQYF

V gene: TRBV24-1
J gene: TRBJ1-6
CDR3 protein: CATSDSGTANSPLHF

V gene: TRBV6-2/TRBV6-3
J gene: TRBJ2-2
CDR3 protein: CASGQSLTGELFF